Reported below is one TCR beta chain. Per the authors' pipeline: From reference gene primer amplification, estimates of nucleated cell counts were derived. The assay was immunoSEQ multiplex PCR, and TCRdb's table has in-frame clones only and misses some. V, J and clone size are taken as reported in that table, and D and trimming were inferred from the DNA itself. The sample holds about 150,000 clones; approximately 73% are singletons and the top ten take around 3.5%. This entry comes from a study of blood T cell repertoires in COVID-19. For the study at large: The origin of the acute and convalescent COVID-19 samples was the United States, Italy and Spain. Sample material is recorded as cDNA or gDNA derived from T cells, B-cell-depleted T cells, or PBMCs.

Trimming took 6 bases from V and 5 from J; bases not matched to a gene: 11. The CDR3 consists of 15 residues. Per germline, CDR1 KGHSH and CDR2 LQKENI. The source of this sequence is a woman older than 75 with acute or convalescent COVID-19. The V gene is TRBV18, the J gene TRBJ2-5; TRBD2 matches at 8 bases. Material: peripheral blood. CDR3 amino acids: CASSTTGGPWETQYF. CDR3 nucleotides: TGTGCCAGCTCCACCACGGGGGGGCCTTGGGAGACCCAGTACTTC.